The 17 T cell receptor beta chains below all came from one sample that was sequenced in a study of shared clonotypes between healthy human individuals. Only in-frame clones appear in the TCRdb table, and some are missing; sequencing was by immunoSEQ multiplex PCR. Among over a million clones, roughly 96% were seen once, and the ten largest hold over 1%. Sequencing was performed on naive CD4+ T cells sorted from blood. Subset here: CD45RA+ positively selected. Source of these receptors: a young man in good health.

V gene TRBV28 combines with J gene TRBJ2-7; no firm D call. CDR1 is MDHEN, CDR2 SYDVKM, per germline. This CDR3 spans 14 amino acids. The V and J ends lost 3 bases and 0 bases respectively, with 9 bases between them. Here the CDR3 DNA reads TGTGCCAGCAGTTTGTTCGACGGCTCCTACGAGCAGTACTTC. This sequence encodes CASSLFDGSYEQYF.

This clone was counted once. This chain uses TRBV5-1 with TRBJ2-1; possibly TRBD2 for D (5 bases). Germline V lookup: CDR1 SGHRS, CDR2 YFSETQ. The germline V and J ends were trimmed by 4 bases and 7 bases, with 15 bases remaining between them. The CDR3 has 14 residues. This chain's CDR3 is CASSLDSAWNEQFF. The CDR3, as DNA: TGCGCCAGCAGCCTGGACTCCGCCTGGAATGAGCAGTTCTTC.

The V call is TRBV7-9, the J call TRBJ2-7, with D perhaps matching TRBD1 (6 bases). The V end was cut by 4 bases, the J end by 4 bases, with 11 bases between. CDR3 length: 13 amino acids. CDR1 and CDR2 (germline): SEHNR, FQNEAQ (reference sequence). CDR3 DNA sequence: TGTGCCAGCAGCTACCCGGACAGATACGAGCAGTACTTC. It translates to CASSYPDRYEQYF.

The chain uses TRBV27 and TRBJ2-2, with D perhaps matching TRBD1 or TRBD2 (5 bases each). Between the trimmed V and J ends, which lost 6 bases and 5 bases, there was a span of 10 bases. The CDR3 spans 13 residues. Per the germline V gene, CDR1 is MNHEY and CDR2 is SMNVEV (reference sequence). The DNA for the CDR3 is TGTGCCAGCAGGGGGGTGTGGACCGGGGAGCTGTTTTTT. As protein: CASRGVWTGELFF.

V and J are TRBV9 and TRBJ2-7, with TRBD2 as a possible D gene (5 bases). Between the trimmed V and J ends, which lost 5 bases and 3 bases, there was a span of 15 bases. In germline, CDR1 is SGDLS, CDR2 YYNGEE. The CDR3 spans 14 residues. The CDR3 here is CASSPGVIGYEQYF. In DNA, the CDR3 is TGTGCCAGCAGTCCCGGGGTGATCGGCTACGAGCAGTACTTC. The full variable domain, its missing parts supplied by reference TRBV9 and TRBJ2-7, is DSGVTQTPKHLITATGQRVTLRCSPRSGDLSVYWYQQSLDQGLQFLIQYYNGEERAKGNILERFSAQQFPDLHSELNLSSLELGDSALYFCASSPGVIGYEQYFGPGTRLTVT.

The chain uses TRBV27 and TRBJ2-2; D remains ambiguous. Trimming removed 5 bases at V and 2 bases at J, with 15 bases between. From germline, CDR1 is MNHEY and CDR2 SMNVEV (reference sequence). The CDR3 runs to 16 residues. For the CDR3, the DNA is TGTGCCAGCAGTCGTCCCCTCCAGGTTAACACCGGGGAGCTGTTTTTT. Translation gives CASSRPLQVNTGELFF.

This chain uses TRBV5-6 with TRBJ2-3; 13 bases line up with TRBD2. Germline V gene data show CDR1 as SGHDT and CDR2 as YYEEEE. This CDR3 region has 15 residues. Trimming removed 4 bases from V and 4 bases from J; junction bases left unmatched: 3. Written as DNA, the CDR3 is TGTGCCAGCAGCGAAGGACTAGCGGGAGCAGATACGCAGTATTTT. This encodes CASSEGLAGADTQYF. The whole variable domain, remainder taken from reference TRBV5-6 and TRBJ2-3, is DAGVTQSPTHLIKTRGQQVTLRCSPKSGHDTVSWYQQALGQGPQFIFQYYEEEERQRGNFPDRFSGHQFPNYSSELNVNALLLGDSALYLCASSEGLAGADTQYFGPGTRLTVL.

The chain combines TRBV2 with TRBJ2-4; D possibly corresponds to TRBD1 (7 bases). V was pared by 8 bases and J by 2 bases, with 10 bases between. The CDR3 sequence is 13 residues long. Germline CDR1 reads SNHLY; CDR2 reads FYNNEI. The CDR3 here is CASGGGTKNIQYF. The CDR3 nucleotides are TGTGCCAGCGGAGGGGGCACCAAAAACATTCAGTACTTC.

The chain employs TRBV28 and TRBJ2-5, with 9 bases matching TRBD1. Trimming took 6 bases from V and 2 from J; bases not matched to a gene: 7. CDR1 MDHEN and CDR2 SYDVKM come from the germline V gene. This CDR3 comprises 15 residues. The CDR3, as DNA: TGTGCCAGCAGACGCGGGGACAGGGAACAAGAGACCCAGTACTTC. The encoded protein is CASRRGDREQETQYF.

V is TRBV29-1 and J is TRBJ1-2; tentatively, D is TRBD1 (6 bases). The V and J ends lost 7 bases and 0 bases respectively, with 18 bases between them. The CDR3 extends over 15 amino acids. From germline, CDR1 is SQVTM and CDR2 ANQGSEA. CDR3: CSAQGGGEANYGYTF. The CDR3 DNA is TGCAGCGCCCAAGGAGGGGGGGAAGCTAACTATGGCTACACCTTC. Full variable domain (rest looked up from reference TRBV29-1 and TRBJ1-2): SAVISQKPSRDICQRGTSLTIQCQVDSQVTMMFWYRQQPGQSLTLIATANQGSEATYESGFVIDKFPISRPNLTFSTLTVSNMSPEDSSIYLCSAQGGGEANYGYTFGSGTRLTVV.

The CDR3 DNA is TGCGCCAGCAGCTTGCCCAGACAGGCCTCTGGGGAGCAGTTCTTC. Its translation is CASSLPRQASGEQFF. The genes are TRBV5-1 and TRBJ2-1; TRBD1 might be the D (6 bases). V was cut by 1 base and J by 10 bases, with 18 bases left in between. This CDR3 comprises 15 residues. Germline values: CDR1 SGHRS, CDR2 YFSETQ.

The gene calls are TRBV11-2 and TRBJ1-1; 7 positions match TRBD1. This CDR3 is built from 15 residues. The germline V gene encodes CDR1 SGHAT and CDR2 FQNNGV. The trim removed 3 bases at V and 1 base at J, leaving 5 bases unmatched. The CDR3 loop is CASSFPGQRNTEAFF. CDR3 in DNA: TGTGCCAGCAGCTTCCCGGGACAGAGGAACACTGAAGCTTTCTTT.

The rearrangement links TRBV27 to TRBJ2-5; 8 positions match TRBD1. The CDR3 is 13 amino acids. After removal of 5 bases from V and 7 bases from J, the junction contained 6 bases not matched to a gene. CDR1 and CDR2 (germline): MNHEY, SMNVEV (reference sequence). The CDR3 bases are TGTGCCAGCAGTCCCCAGGGGGCGATGACCCAGTACTTC. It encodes CASSPQGAMTQYF.

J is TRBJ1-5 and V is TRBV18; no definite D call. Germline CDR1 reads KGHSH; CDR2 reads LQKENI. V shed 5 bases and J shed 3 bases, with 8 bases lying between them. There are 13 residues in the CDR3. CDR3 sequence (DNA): TGTGCCAGCTCAGAATTAGTCAATCAGCCCCAGCATTTT. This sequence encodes CASSELVNQPQHF.

The chain's CDR3 is CASSLYQGAHEQYF. The DNA of the CDR3 is TGCGCCAGCAGCTTGTACCAGGGGGCGCACGAGCAGTACTTC. This rearrangement joins TRBV5-1 to TRBJ2-7; 8 bases match TRBD1. This CDR3 contains 14 residues. Germline values: CDR1 SGHRS, CDR2 YFSETQ. The trim removed 1 base at V and 5 bases at J, leaving 5 bases unmatched.

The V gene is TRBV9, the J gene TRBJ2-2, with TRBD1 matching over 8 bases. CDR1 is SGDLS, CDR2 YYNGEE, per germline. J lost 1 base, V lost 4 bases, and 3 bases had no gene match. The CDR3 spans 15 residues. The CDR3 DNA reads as TGTGCCAGCAGCATCGGGACAGGGAACACCGGGGAGCTGTTTTTT. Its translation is CASSIGTGNTGELFF. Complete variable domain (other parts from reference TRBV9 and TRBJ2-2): DSGVTQTPKHLITATGQRVTLRCSPRSGDLSVYWYQQSLDQGLQFLIQYYNGEERAKGNILERFSAQQFPDLHSELNLSSLELGDSALYFCASSIGTGNTGELFFGEGSRLTVL.

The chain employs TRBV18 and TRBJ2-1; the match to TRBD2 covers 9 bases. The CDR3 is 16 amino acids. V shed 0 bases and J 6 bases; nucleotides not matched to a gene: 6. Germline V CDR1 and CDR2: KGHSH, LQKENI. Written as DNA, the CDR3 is TGTGCCAGCTCACCACCGATCGGACTAGCGATCAATGAGCAGTTCTTC. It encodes CASSPPIGLAINEQFF.